Presented here are 16 T cell receptor beta chains from one specimen sequenced in a study of CD8+ T cells in alopecia areata. Sequencing relied on a cDNA template that was reverse transcribed from extracted RNA. Clones were sequenced by immunoSEQ multiplex PCR, and TCRdb holds only the in-frame ones, with some missing. The sample comprises more than 95,000 clones, roughly two thirds of which are singletons, and roughly 3.1% rests with the top ten. The material sequenced was CD4+ T cells sorted from blood. These receptors were taken from a human donor in good health.

The rearrangement uses TRBV2 and TRBJ2-7; 7 bases are a match to TRBD1. J was trimmed by 2 bases and V by 4 bases; bases with no gene match: 2. The CDR3 spans 13 residues. Looked up from germline, CDR1 is SNHLY and CDR2 is FYNNEI. The CDR3 bases are TGTGCCAGCAGTGTACAGGGGACCTACGAGCAGTACTTC. This gives the protein CASSVQGTYEQYF.

This clone was recorded a few times. The chain is built from TRBV29-1 and TRBJ2-1; no clear D gene. The CDR3 contains 11 residues. Trimming shortened V by 3 bases and J by 6 bases, and 6 bases separated the two germline ends. Germline V gene lookup returns CDR1 SQVTM and CDR2 ANQGSEA. The CDR3 bases are TGCAGCGTTGAGAGCGCCAATGAGCAGTTCTTC. Translating it yields CSVESANEQFF.

The sample holds a few counts of this clone. The genes are TRBV5-1 and TRBJ1-1, with D perhaps matching TRBD1 (6 bases). CDR1 SGHRS and CDR2 YFSETQ come from the germline V gene. The ends were cut back, 4 bases at V and 0 bases at J, with 16 bases in the middle. This CDR3 comprises 16 residues. In DNA form, the CDR3 reads TGCGCCAGCAGCCCCCAGGGGTTTGGTGTGAACACTGAAGCTTTCTTT. Encoded protein: CASSPQGFGVNTEAFF.

This clone was found a few times. The rearrangement joins TRBV29-1 to TRBJ1-6; no definite D call. With 3 bases removed from V and 0 bases from J, the gap between germline ends came to 18 bases. Germline lookup yields CDR1 SQVTM and CDR2 ANQGSEA. The CDR3 sequence is 18 residues long. This CDR3 reads CSVDLAITRSSYNSPLHF. Here the CDR3 DNA reads TGCAGCGTTGACTTAGCCATTACCAGGAGCTCCTATAATTCACCCCTCCACTTT. Complete variable domain (other parts from reference TRBV29-1 and TRBJ1-6): SAVISQKPSRDICQRGTSLTIQCQVDSQVTMMFWYRQQPGQSLTLIATANQGSEATYESGFVIDKFPISRPNLTFSTLTVSNMSPEDSSIYLCSVDLAITRSSYNSPLHFGNGTRLTVT.

The V and J genes are TRBV19 and TRBJ1-2; no clear D gene. Germline CDR1 LNHDA, CDR2 SQIVND (reference sequence). The CDR3 consists of 10 residues. V was pared by 6 bases and J by 7 bases, with 6 bases between. CDR3 sequence (DNA): TGTGCCAGTAGGAAGGTTGGCTACACCTTC. Encoded protein: CASRKVGYTF.

The gene calls are TRBV18 and TRBJ2-3; 8 nucleotides match TRBD2. Germline CDR1 is KGHSH and CDR2 is LQKENI. This CDR3 region has 16 residues. Trimming cost V 3 bases and J 0 bases; bases outside gene matches: 5. The CDR3 region has the DNA TGTGCCAGCTCACCGGGTAGCGGGGATAGCACAGATACGCAGTATTTT. It specifies CASSPGSGDSTDTQYF.

V gene TRBV29-1 combines with J gene TRBJ1-2; tentatively, D is TRBD1 (6 bases). Trimming pared 7 bases from V and 7 bases from J, leaving 19 bases between. The length of the CDR3 is 13 residues. Germline V CDR1 and CDR2: SQVTM, ANQGSEA. As DNA, the CDR3 is TGCAGCGCCGTACAGGGTTACGGCTTTGGCTACACCTTC. Its protein is CSAVQGYGFGYTF.

The genes are TRBV7-9 and TRBJ1-5; D ambiguous. The germline CDR1 and CDR2 sequences are SEHNR and FQNEAQ (reference sequence). Trimming cost V 8 bases and J 5 bases, with 16 bases left between them. There are 14 residues in the CDR3. CDR3 nucleotides: TGTGCCAGCGGGAGTGGTAACGATGATCAGCCCCAGCATTTT. Protein: CASGSGNDDQPQHF.

This clone appeared a few times. This chain links TRBV29-1 with TRBJ2-3; 8 nucleotides align to TRBD2. V trimming: 5 bases; J trimming: 4 bases; junction bases outside the gene matches: 8. The germline CDR1 and CDR2 sequences are SQVTM and ANQGSEA. The CDR3 is 14 residues long. The CDR3 nucleotides are TGCAGCGTTTCCCATCGGGGGGGCGCAGATACGCAGTATTTT. Encoded protein: CSVSHRGGADTQYF.

This clone was seen more than once but under ten times. This rearrangement joins TRBV29-1 to TRBJ2-5; D may correspond to TRBD1 or TRBD2 (5 bases each). The germline CDR1 and CDR2 sequences are SQVTM and ANQGSEA. The germline V and J ends were trimmed by 3 bases and 5 bases, with 13 bases remaining between them. The CDR3 is 13 amino acids. The CDR3 DNA follows: TGCAGCGTTGAGGGGAGCAGGGATGAGACCCAGTACTTC. It specifies CSVEGSRDETQYF. The whole variable domain, filled in from reference TRBV29-1 and TRBJ2-5, reads SAVISQKPSRDICQRGTSLTIQCQVDSQVTMMFWYRQQPGQSLTLIATANQGSEATYESGFVIDKFPISRPNLTFSTLTVSNMSPEDSSIYLCSVEGSRDETQYFGPGTRLLVL.

This sequence joins TRBV15 and TRBJ1-2; D gene uncertain. The CDR3 is 13 residues long. The V and J ends lost 3 bases and 4 bases respectively, with 9 bases between them. CDR1 and CDR2 from the germline V gene are LNHNV and YYDKDF (reference sequence). The CDR3: CATSSPNSYGYTF. The CDR3 nucleotides are TGTGCCACCAGCAGTCCCAACTCCTATGGCTACACCTTC.

This clone was seen a handful of times. The genes are TRBV15 and TRBJ1-2; D gene unclear. The V gene's germline CDR1 is LNHNV and CDR2 YYDKDF (reference sequence). V lost 5 bases and J lost 1, with 11 bases in between. The CDR3 is made up of 14 amino acids. CDR3 residues: CATSDNRNNYGYTF. The CDR3 coding sequence is TGTGCCACCAGCGACAACCGGAATAACTATGGCTACACCTTC.

This chain uses TRBV28 with TRBJ1-2, with D maybe TRBD1 (6 bases). The V gene lost 4 bases and the J gene lost 7 bases, with 13 bases spanning the gap. Germline CDR1 reads MDHEN; CDR2 reads SYDVKM. This CDR3 comprises 13 residues. This chain's CDR3 is CASSWFGGPGYTF. Written as DNA, the CDR3 is TGTGCCAGCAGTTGGTTTGGGGGCCCTGGCTACACCTTC.

This clone was recorded a few times. V and J are TRBV29-1 and TRBJ2-4, with D perhaps given as TRBD1 or TRBD2 (5 bases each). Germline assignment: CDR1 SQVTM and CDR2 ANQGSEA. This CDR3 has 13 residues. V dropped 4 bases and J dropped 2 bases, with 9 bases sitting between them. The CDR3 sequence is CSVVWGTKNIQYF. CDR3 in DNA: TGCAGCGTTGTCTGGGGGACCAAAAACATTCAGTACTTC.

For the CDR3, the DNA is TGTGCCAGCAGCTTGCGGACAGCCAAAAACATTCAGTACTTC. Residues: CASSLRTAKNIQYF. This chain uses TRBV5-6 with TRBJ2-4; D ambiguous. This CDR3 has 14 amino acids. V lost 1 base and J 0 bases, leaving 5 bases between the germline ends. Per the germline V gene, CDR1 is SGHDT and CDR2 is YYEEEE. Filled out from reference TRBV5-6 and TRBJ2-4, the complete variable domain reads DAGVTQSPTHLIKTRGQQVTLRCSPKSGHDTVSWYQQALGQGPQFIFQYYEEEERQRGNFPDRFSGHQFPNYSSELNVNALLLGDSALYLCASSLRTAKNIQYFGAGTRLSVL.

The chain joins TRBV29-1 to TRBJ2-7; 7 bases are a match to TRBD1. The CDR3 loop spans 12 amino acids. Unmatched junction bases numbered 2, after V lost 4 bases and J lost 2 bases. The germline gives CDR1 SQVTM, CDR2 ANQGSEA. CDR3 protein: CSVAQGAYEQYF. The DNA for the CDR3 is TGCAGCGTTGCCCAGGGGGCCTACGAGCAGTACTTC.